This T cell receptor beta chain was retrieved from a study of blood T cells in healthy people across ages. Study-level points and caveats: Estimates drawn from one million T cells were deemed to understate diversity. Across the age range, TCR beta diversity per million T cells fell in a roughly linear way.

The length of the CDR3 is 14 residues. Germline-derived CDR1 and CDR2 are DFQATT and SNEGSKA (reference sequence). About this clonotype itself: Its antigen is not known.

A sample-barcoded 5' primer and a J-beta primer mix were used in a second PCR of roughly 7 to 12 cycles. Every cDNA molecule bore a tag from a template-switch adaptor containing 12 random nucleotides. TCRdb re-called the 5' RACE reads with MiXCR, one entry per CDR3 protein. The sample lists some 780,000 distinct CDR3 sequences; about 56% were seen once. The chain employs TRBV20-1 and TRBJ2-5, with 7 bases that match TRBD1. The DNA end favors TRBJ2-7, so the J call may be wrong. Specimen: blood. This receptor was taken from a man aged 35 to 55 in good health. In DNA, the CDR3 is TGCAGTGCTAGCACCGACAGGGATGATCGCGAGCAGTACTTC. Residues: CSASTDRDDREQYF.